This TCR beta chain was documented in a study of OX40 agonist ivuxolimab in advanced cancers. Study background: Three patients, one with hepatocellular carcinoma and two with cutaneous melanoma, responded partially.

Note on this clone: The antigen is unknown.

Germline V CDR1 and CDR2: SQVTM, ANQGSEA. The trim removed 7 bases at V and 3 bases at J, leaving 7 bases unmatched. The CDR3 has 15 residues. Generated by immunoSEQ multiplex PCR, the TCRdb table keeps only in-frame clones and is missing some. The table lists some 68,000 clones, about 80% of them singletons, with roughly 1.4% in the top ten. Study-wide points: Certain nonresponders additionally had low normalized T-cell clonal expansion. In the expanded peripheral T cells, antigen specificity was never determined.

The TCR was taken from an adult with an advanced solid tumor such as melanoma, head and neck, liver or kidney cancer. The sample consisted of CD4+ or CD8+ T cells sorted from blood, taken in a trial of the OX40 agonist ivuxolimab. The V call is TRBV29-1, the J call TRBJ2-2; TRBD2 matches 11 bases. The CDR3 region is CSANSGGAHTGELFF. The CDR3 DNA sequence: TGCAGCGCCAATAGCGGGGGGGCCCACACCGGGGAGCTGTTTTTT.